The TCR beta chain described here comes from a study of shared clonotypes between healthy human individuals. The naive CD8 population came from CD45RO-negative cells selected for CCR7, without terminally differentiated effector memory CD45RA+ cells. Every subset's genomic DNA went evenly onto several immunoSEQ plates. Repertoires were generated with immunoSEQ multiplex PCR, while TCRdb's copy carries only in-frame clones and drops some. In the table there are roughly 1,800,000 clones, 85% to 95% of which are singletons. The CDR3 contains 17 residues. Germline V gene data show CDR1 as SGHVS and CDR2 as FNYEAQ. V was cut by 3 bases and J by 4 bases, with 18 bases left in between.

V usage is TRBV7-6 and J usage is TRBJ2-2; tentatively, D is TRBD1 or TRBD2 (5 bases each). The sequence was collected from a man between 18 and 35 years old in good health. Sample: naive CD8+ T cells sorted from blood. Written as DNA, the CDR3 is TGTGCCAGCAGCTTGGGATGGGGACCCGTCTTCACCGGGGAGCTGTTTTTT. Translation gives CASSLGWGPVFTGELFF.